This is a list of T cell receptor beta chains from one sample in a study of T cells after somatic rescue of genetic block. Data came from immunoSEQ multiplex PCR; TCRdb stores just in-frame clones and leaves some out. Here the sample spans 67,000 or so clones, roughly 90% being singletons. Sequencing was carried out using peripheral blood mononuclear cells (PBMCs). These TCRs come from a man aged 30 to 45. Each CDR3 is given with its conserved first and last residue. Clone size is shown for a subset of rows, as once, few, many or a class of expanded clone.

J gene | clone size | V gene | CDR3 protein
TRBJ2-5 | - | TRBV9 | CASSPRLAGDQETQYF
TRBJ2-7 | - | TRBV6-1 | CASNGDSYEQYF
TRBJ2-1 | - | TRBV7-2 | CASSPPRATYNEQFF
TRBJ1-3 | - | TRBV9 | CASSSPVGSGNTIYF
TRBJ1-6 | - | TRBV27 | CASAQRENSPLHF
TRBJ1-2 | - | TRBV5-1 | CASSPEANYGYTF
TRBJ2-1 | - | TRBV19 | CASSEWEGAYNEQFF
TRBJ1-1 | - | TRBV18 | CASSDSTGRGMNTEAFF
TRBJ1-5 | - | TRBV7-6 | CASSLKVLKGQGLISSNQPQHF
TRBJ1-5 | few | TRBV19 | CASRNSGSQPQHF
TRBJ2-7 | - | TRBV28 | CASSLGTTYYEQYF
TRBJ2-1 | - | TRBV15 | CATSRDKGGGRAIGEQFF
TRBJ2-2 | - | TRBV6-5 | CASSYSPGVTGELFF
TRBJ1-1 | - | TRBV4-1 | CASSQMGQANTEAFF
TRBJ2-5 | - | TRBV30 | CAWSVWRTAAPQETQYF
TRBJ2-1 | - | TRBV11-3 | CASSVGAGGPGNEQFF